This entry lists 29 T cell receptor beta chains sequenced from one sample in a study of PD-1 blockade in classical Hodgkin lymphoma. After autologous stem cell transplantation all patients relapsed, and prior brentuximab vedotin exposure differed between cohorts. Here immunoSEQ multiplex PCR was the method, and the copy in TCRdb shows in-frame clones only, minus some. The table records approximately 50,000 clones, around 73% of them present only once. This specimen consisted of peripheral blood mononuclear cells (PBMCs), obtained before the second cycle of nivolumab. The origin of the receptors is a human donor with classical Hodgkin lymphoma.

This clone was detected only a few times. The chain employs TRBV7-3 and TRBJ2-7, with 8 bases fitting TRBD1. Germline trimming cut 5 bases from V and 3 bases from J; bases unmatched to any gene: 9. CDR3 size: 15 residues. Germline values: CDR1 SGHTA, CDR2 FQGTGA. CDR3 bases: TGTGCCAGCAGCGCACGACAGGGGAACGGCTACGAGCAGTACTTC. It is translated as CASSARQGNGYEQYF.

The chain has TRBV5-1 and TRBJ2-7; TRBD2 matches 9 bases. This CDR3 region has 14 residues. V dropped 9 bases and J dropped 3; count of bases not matched to a gene: 10. Looked up from germline, CDR1 is SGHRS and CDR2 is YFSETQ. The chain's CDR3 is CATSRREGGYEQYF. In DNA form, the CDR3 reads TGCGCCACCAGTCGGCGGGAGGGAGGCTACGAGCAGTACTTC.

The genes are TRBV25-1 and TRBJ1-1, with D possibly TRBD1 on 5 matching bases. CDR3 length equals 16 residues. Per the germline V gene, CDR1 is MGHDK and CDR2 is SYGVNS. With 5 bases removed from V and 5 bases from J, the gap between germline ends came to 21 bases. DNA of the CDR3: TGTGCCAGCAGTCAACCGGACGGCCTGGGGGGGACTGAAGCTTTCTTT. Protein: CASSQPDGLGGTEAFF. Full variable domain (outside the CDR3, taken from reference TRBV25-1 and TRBJ1-1): EADIYQTPRYLVIGTGKKITLECSQTMGHDKMYWYQQDPGMELHLIHYSYGVNSTEKGDLSSESTVSRIRTEHFPLTLESARPSHTSQYLCASSQPDGLGGTEAFFGQGTRLTVV.

This clone has only a few counts. The V gene is TRBV6-5, the J gene TRBJ1-2, with a tentative D call TRBD1 (6 bases). In germline, CDR1 is MNHEY, CDR2 SVGAGI. V was clipped by 6 bases and J by 5 bases, with 19 bases between them. The CDR3 is 15 amino acids. The CDR3 protein is CASSSPPRGDYGYTF. The CDR3, as DNA: TGTGCCAGCAGCTCACCCCCCAGGGGTGATTATGGCTACACCTTC.

The chain carries TRBV6-1 and TRBJ2-7; 11 bases are a match to TRBD2. This CDR3 spans 15 amino acids. Germline CDR1 reads MNHNS; CDR2 reads SASEGT. The junction had 6 bases not matched to a gene; V was cut back by 6 bases and J by 2 bases. In DNA form, the CDR3 reads TGTGCCAGCAGGATCCTAGCGGGAGGTCCCTACGAGCAGTACTTC. Its protein product is CASRILAGGPYEQYF.

The chain couples TRBV10-3 to TRBJ2-7, with 10 bases aligning to TRBD1. With V trimmed by 0 bases and J by 0 bases, 2 bases remained unmatched. Germline lookup yields CDR1 ENHRY and CDR2 SYGVKD. The CDR3 consists of 16 residues. CDR3 in amino acids: CAISESGTGVSYEQYF. CDR3 in DNA: TGTGCCATCAGTGAGTCCGGGACAGGGGTCTCCTACGAGCAGTACTTC.

The chain employs TRBV19 and TRBJ1-2; 8 positions match TRBD1. Germline loops: CDR1 LNHDA, CDR2 SQIVND (reference sequence). With 0 bases clipped from V and 4 bases from J, the junction kept 10 bases outside the gene matches. This CDR3 is built from 17 residues. CDR3 in amino acids: CASSIDLWGRGPYGYTF. The CDR3 DNA follows: TGTGCCAGTAGTATAGATCTATGGGGCAGGGGGCCCTATGGCTACACCTTC.

The CDR3 protein is CASSVGQGDQPQHF. The CDR3 DNA follows: TGCGCCAGCAGCGTGGGACAGGGCGACCAGCCCCAGCATTTT. The gene calls are TRBV5-1 and TRBJ1-5, with 9 bases matching TRBD1. Trimming cost V 4 bases and J 7 bases; bases outside gene matches: 6. In germline, CDR1 is SGHRS, CDR2 YFSETQ. This CDR3 is 14 amino acids long.

This clone was seen only a few times. This rearrangement joins TRBV10-1 to TRBJ2-5; a possible D gene is TRBD2 (6 bases). The germline gives CDR1 WNHNN, CDR2 SYGVQD (reference sequence). V lost 0 bases to trimming and J lost 9 bases, with 11 bases between them. The CDR3 has 13 amino acids. The DNA for the CDR3 is TGCGCCAGCAGTGAGTCAACCGGAGGGCCCCAGTACTTC. It encodes CASSESTGGPQYF.

The V and J genes are TRBV6-5 and TRBJ1-2, with D hard to call. The CDR3 spans 14 residues. V was trimmed by 0 bases and J by 13 bases, leaving 18 bases between them. Germline CDR1 is MNHEY and CDR2 is SVGAGI. The CDR3 DNA is TGTGCCAGCAGTTACTCGCCGATCCCGGAGAGTGGCACCTTC. Protein sequence: CASSYSPIPESGTF.

The chain has TRBV11-2 and TRBJ2-1; 10 bases align to TRBD1. The CDR3 extends over 15 amino acids. Germline values: CDR1 SGHAT, CDR2 FQNNGV. V lost 7 bases and J lost 7; bases outside the gene matches: 10. CDR3 in amino acids: CASIPGMGQGNEQFF. CDR3 coding DNA: TGTGCCAGCATTCCAGGTATGGGACAGGGGAATGAGCAGTTCTTC.

A remark on this clone: The identical CDR3 is also encoded by other nucleotide sequences in the sample. This chain uses TRBV29-1 with TRBJ1-1; tentative D call: TRBD1 (6 bases). The germline V and J ends were trimmed by 6 bases and 1 base, with 12 bases remaining between them. Per germline, CDR1 SQVTM and CDR2 ANQGSEA. This CDR3 has 13 residues. The CDR3, as DNA: TGCAGCGTGGAGATACAGGGGAACACTGAAGCTTTCTTT. Translation: CSVEIQGNTEAFF.

The CDR3 DNA follows: TGCAGCGTTGAACGGGACAGAAGTATCCATGGCTACACCTTC. Amino acids: CSVERDRSIHGYTF. The chain recombines TRBV29-1 with TRBJ1-2; 7 bases are shared with TRBD1. Germline V gene data show CDR1 as SQVTM and CDR2 as ANQGSEA. After removal of 2 bases from V and 6 bases from J, the junction contained 9 bases not matched to a gene. This CDR3 is built from 14 residues. The full variable domain, completed using reference TRBV29-1 and TRBJ1-2, is SAVISQKPSRDICQRGTSLTIQCQVDSQVTMMFWYRQQPGQSLTLIATANQGSEATYESGFVIDKFPISRPNLTFSTLTVSNMSPEDSSIYLCSVERDRSIHGYTFGSGTRLTVV.

This chain connects TRBV27 to TRBJ2-1, with a possible D match to TRBD2 (7 bases). CDR3 length: 15 residues. Deletions cut 4 bases from V and 5 bases from J, with 15 bases between. From germline, CDR1 is MNHEY and CDR2 SMNVEV (reference sequence). CDR3 protein: CASSSGAGVDNEQFF. The CDR3 nucleotides are TGTGCCAGCAGTTCAGGGGCGGGAGTTGACAATGAGCAGTTCTTC.

The rearrangement uses TRBV6-5 and TRBJ2-6; a weak D match, TRBD2 (7 bases). The CDR3 is made up of 14 amino acids. With 11 bases removed from V and 4 bases from J, the gap between germline ends came to 15 bases. CDR1 is MNHEY, CDR2 SVGAGI, per germline. The chain's CDR3 is CASLGGTGANVLTF. The CDR3 bases are TGTGCCTCGTTGGGAGGGACAGGGGCCAACGTCCTGACTTTC.

The chain's CDR3 is CASSLQGIGNEKLFF. The CDR3 DNA reads as TGTGCCAGCAGTTTACAGGGTATAGGTAATGAAAAACTGTTTTTT. The rearrangement links TRBV28 to TRBJ1-4; a possible D gene is TRBD1 (5 bases). Trimming removed 2 bases from V and 4 bases from J, with 11 bases in between. This CDR3 spans 15 amino acids. Germline lookup yields CDR1 MDHEN and CDR2 SYDVKM.

The rearrangement joins TRBV5-6 to TRBJ1-5; no definite D call. The CDR3 loop spans 14 amino acids. CDR1 SGHDT and CDR2 YYEEEE come from the germline V gene. Trimming took 5 bases from V and 1 from J, leaving 10 bases between them. CDR3 sequence (DNA): TGTGCCAGCAGTTTCCAGCTGAGCAATCAGCCCCAGCATTTT. Amino acids: CASSFQLSNQPQHF.

The chain employs TRBV27 and TRBJ2-2; D call uncertain. CDR3 length: 12 residues. The V and J ends lost 9 bases and 2 bases respectively, with 7 bases between them. CDR1 MNHEY and CDR2 SMNVEV come from the germline V gene (reference sequence). The chain's CDR3 is CASSGNTGELFF. The CDR3 DNA reads TGTGCCAGTTCAGGAAACACCGGGGAGCTGTTTTTT.

The rearrangement links TRBV18 to TRBJ1-1; weak D call: TRBD1 (5 bases). V was trimmed by 2 bases and J by 8 bases, leaving 21 bases between them. Germline assignment: CDR1 KGHSH and CDR2 LQKENI. The CDR3 runs to 16 residues. The CDR3 DNA reads as TGTGCCAGCTCACCAGAGAAGACAGCACGCATTTCCGAAGCTTTCTTT. Translation: CASSPEKTARISEAFF.

V usage is TRBV5-5 and J usage is TRBJ2-3; 11 bases are a match to TRBD1. The germline CDR1 and CDR2 sequences are SGHKS and YYEKEE (reference sequence). This CDR3 is 17 amino acids long. Trimming removed 5 bases from V and 2 bases from J; junction bases left unmatched: 10. Here the CDR3 DNA reads TGTGCCAGCAGACATAATCCGGGACAGGGGGTCACAGATACGCAGTATTTT. Translated, it gives CASRHNPGQGVTDTQYF.

The chain combines TRBV9 with TRBJ2-5; TRBD2 agrees at 10 bases. V dropped 1 base and J dropped 5; count of bases not matched to a gene: 8. The CDR3 sequence is 16 residues long. Germline values: CDR1 SGDLS, CDR2 YYNGEE. In DNA, the CDR3 is TGTGCCAGCAGCGTAAGGGCTAGCGGGAGTATGGAGACCCAGTACTTC. This translates into CASSVRASGSMETQYF. The full variable domain, rest sourced from reference TRBV9 and TRBJ2-5, is DSGVTQTPKHLITATGQRVTLRCSPRSGDLSVYWYQQSLDQGLQFLIQYYNGEERAKGNILERFSAQQFPDLHSELNLSSLELGDSALYFCASSVRASGSMETQYFGPGTRLLVL.

The CDR3 nucleotides read TGTGCCAGCTCACCACCTTCTGGGGAGCAGTACTTC. Amino acids: CASSPPSGEQYF. The chain joins TRBV18 to TRBJ2-7; D is uncertain. Germline loops: CDR1 KGHSH, CDR2 LQKENI. Trimming shortened V by 0 bases and J by 7 bases, and 7 bases separated the two germline ends. The CDR3 has 12 residues.

The rearrangement joins TRBV7-2 to TRBJ1-3; D is unclear. Germline V gene sequence: CDR1 SGHTA, CDR2 FQGNSA. Trimming removed 2 bases at V and 0 bases at J, with 8 bases between. The CDR3 extends over 15 amino acids. The CDR3 loop reads CASSLKGSSGNTIYF. The CDR3 DNA follows: TGTGCCAGCAGCTTAAAGGGAAGCTCTGGAAACACCATATATTTT.

The chain carries TRBV9 and TRBJ1-2; tentatively, D is TRBD1 (5 bases). The CDR3 runs to 16 residues. V lost 3 bases and J lost 3, with 18 bases in between. The germline V gene encodes CDR1 SGDLS and CDR2 YYNGEE. CDR3 protein: CASSADILPTDYGYTF. DNA of the CDR3: TGTGCCAGCAGCGCGGACATCCTACCGACGGACTATGGCTACACCTTC.

This clone was recorded at least ten times. The chain carries TRBV10-3 and TRBJ2-7; 14 nucleotides line up with TRBD2. The CDR3 sequence is 15 residues long. The germline gives CDR1 ENHRY, CDR2 SYGVKD. The V segment lost 7 bases and the J segment 6 bases; nucleotides outside the gene matches: 8. The DNA of the CDR3 is TGTGCCATCACCATTGGACTAGCGGGAGGTTCCGAGCAGTACTTC. Residues: CAITIGLAGGSEQYF.

The rearrangement links TRBV7-9 to TRBJ1-4; D is undetermined. Germline values: CDR1 SEHNR, CDR2 FQNEAQ (reference sequence). V lost 3 bases and J lost 8, with 13 bases in between. This CDR3 region has 14 residues. The CDR3, as DNA: TGTGCCAGCAGCTTCAAGGGATGGGAGGAAAAACTGTTTTTT. This codes for CASSFKGWEEKLFF.

The chain is built from TRBV7-2 and TRBJ2-3; 7 bases match TRBD1. V trimming: 3 bases; J trimming: 4 bases; junction bases outside the gene matches: 4. Germline CDR1 is SGHTA and CDR2 is FQGNSA. The CDR3 extends over 14 amino acids. CDR3 nucleotides: TGTGCCAGCAGCTTGAGGCAGGGGGCAGATACGCAGTATTTT. Its translation is CASSLRQGADTQYF.

V and J are TRBV4-2 and TRBJ2-6; possibly TRBD2 for D (6 bases). The CDR3 length is 15 residues. CDR1 LGHNA and CDR2 YNFKEQ come from the germline V gene. V lost 0 bases, J lost 9 bases, and 12 bases lay in between. CDR3 coding DNA: TGTGCCAGCAGCCAAGATTCTAGCGATTTCAACGTCCTGACTTTC. Encoded protein: CASSQDSSDFNVLTF.

This clone was observed once. J is TRBJ2-1 and V is TRBV19; 10 bases are shared with TRBD2. V lost 5 bases, J lost 5 bases, and 12 bases stayed unmatched. The CDR3 extends over 17 amino acids. Germline-derived CDR1 and CDR2 are LNHDA and SQIVND (reference sequence). The CDR3 reads CASSSLGSLAGDNEQFF. The CDR3 DNA reads TGTGCCAGTAGTTCCCTAGGTTCGCTAGCGGGAGACAATGAGCAGTTCTTC.